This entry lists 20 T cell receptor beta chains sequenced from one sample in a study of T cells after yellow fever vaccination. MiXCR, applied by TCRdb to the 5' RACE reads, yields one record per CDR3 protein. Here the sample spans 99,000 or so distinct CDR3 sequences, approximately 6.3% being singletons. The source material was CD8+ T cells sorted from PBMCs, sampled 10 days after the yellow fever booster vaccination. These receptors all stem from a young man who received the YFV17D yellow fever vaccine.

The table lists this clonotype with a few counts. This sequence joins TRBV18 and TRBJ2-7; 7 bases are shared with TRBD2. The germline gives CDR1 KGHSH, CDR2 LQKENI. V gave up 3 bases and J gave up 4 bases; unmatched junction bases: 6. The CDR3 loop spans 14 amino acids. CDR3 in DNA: TGTGCCAGCTCACCCTGGGGAGGGTCGTACGAGCAGTACGTC. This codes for CASSPWGGSYEQYV.

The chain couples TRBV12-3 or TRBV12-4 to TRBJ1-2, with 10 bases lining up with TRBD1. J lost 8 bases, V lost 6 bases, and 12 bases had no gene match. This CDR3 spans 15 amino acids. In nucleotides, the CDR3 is TGTGCCAGCAGCCCGCCGGCGACAGGGGGCAGAGGCTACACCTTC. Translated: CASSPPATGGRGYTF.

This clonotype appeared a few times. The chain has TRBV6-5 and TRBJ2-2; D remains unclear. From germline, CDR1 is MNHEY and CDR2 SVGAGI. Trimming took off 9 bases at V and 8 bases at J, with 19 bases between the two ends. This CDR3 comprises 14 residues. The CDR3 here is CASQPVGLEGELFF. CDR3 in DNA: TGTGCCAGTCAACCGGTGGGATTGGAGGGGGAGCTGTTTTTT.

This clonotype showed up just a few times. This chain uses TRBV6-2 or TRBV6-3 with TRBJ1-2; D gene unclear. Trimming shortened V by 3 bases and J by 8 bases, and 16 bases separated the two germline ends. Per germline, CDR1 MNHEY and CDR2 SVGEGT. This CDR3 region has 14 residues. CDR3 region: CASSYSSEIGGYTF. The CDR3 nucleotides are TGTGCCAGCAGTTATTCCTCGGAGATCGGCGGCTACACCTTC.

In DNA, the CDR3 is TGTGCCAGCAGCTTTGGTACTGGGTTCGAGCAGTACGTC. Amino acids: CASSFGTGFEQYV. The V call is TRBV13, the J call TRBJ2-7, with D unresolved. Trimming pared 3 bases from V and 6 bases from J, leaving 12 bases between. This CDR3 comprises 13 residues. Germline V gene sequence: CDR1 PRHDT, CDR2 FYEKMQ (reference sequence).

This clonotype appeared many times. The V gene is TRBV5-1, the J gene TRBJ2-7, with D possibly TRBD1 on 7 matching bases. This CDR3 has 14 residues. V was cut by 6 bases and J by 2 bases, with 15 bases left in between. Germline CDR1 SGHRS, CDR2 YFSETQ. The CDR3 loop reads CASTRRGAPYEQYF. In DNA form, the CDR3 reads TGCGCCAGCACTCGCAGGGGGGCCCCCTACGAGCAGTACTTC.

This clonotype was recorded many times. This CDR3 is CASSLEGIGQYF. The DNA for the CDR3 is TGTGCCAGCAGTTTAGAGGGGATTGGTCAGTACTTC. The chain carries TRBV12-3 or TRBV12-4 and TRBJ2-7; TRBD1 is a possible D gene (5 bases). The CDR3 length is 12 residues. V was cut by 1 base and J by 10 bases, with 11 bases left in between.

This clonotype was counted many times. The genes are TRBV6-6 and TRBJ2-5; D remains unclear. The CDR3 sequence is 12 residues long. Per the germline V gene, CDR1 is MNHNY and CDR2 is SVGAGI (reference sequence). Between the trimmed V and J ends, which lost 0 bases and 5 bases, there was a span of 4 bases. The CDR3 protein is CASSYSVETQYF. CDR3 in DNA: TGTGCCAGCAGTTACTCGGTGGAGACCCAGTACTTC.

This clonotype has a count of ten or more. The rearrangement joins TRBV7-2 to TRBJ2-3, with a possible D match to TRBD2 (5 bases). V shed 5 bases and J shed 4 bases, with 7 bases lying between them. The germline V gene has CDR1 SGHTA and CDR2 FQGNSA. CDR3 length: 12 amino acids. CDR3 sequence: CASSPGADTQYF. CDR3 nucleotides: TGTGCCAGCAGCCCCGGGGCAGATACGCAGTATTTT.

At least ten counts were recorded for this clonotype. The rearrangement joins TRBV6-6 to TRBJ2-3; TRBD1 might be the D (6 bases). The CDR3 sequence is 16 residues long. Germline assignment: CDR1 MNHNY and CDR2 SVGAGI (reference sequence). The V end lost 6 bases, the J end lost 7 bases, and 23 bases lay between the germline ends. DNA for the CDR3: TGTGCCAGCAGCCTCAGGGGTCAGGGATTGTTGCATACGCAGTATTTT. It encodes CASSLRGQGLLHTQYF.

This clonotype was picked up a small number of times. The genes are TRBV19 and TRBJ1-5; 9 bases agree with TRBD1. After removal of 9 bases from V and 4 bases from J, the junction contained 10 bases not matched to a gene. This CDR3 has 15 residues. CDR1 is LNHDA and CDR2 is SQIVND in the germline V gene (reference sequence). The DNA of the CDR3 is TGTGCCAGCTGTCAGGGGACAGGGCCGAATCAGCCCCAGCATTTT. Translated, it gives CASCQGTGPNQPQHF.

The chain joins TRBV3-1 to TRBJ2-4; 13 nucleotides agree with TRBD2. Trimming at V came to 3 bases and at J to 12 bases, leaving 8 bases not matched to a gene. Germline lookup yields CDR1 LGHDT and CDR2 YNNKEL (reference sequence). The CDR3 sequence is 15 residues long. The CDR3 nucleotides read TGTGCCAGCAGCCATGGACCGGGACTAGCGGGGTATCAGTACTTC. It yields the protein CASSHGPGLAGYQYF.

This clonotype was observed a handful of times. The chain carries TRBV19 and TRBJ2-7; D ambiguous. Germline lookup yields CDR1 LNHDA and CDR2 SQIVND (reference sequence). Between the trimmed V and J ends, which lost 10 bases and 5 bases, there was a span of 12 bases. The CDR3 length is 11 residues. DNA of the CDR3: TGTGCCACCCTCGACGGAGACGAGCAGTACTTC. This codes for CATLDGDEQYF.

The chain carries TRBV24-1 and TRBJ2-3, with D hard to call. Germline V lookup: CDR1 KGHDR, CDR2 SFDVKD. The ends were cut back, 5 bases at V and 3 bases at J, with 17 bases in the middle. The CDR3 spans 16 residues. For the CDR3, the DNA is TGTGCCACCAGTGGATTGATTCGAGGAGTAACAGATACGCAGTATTTT. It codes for CATSGLIRGVTDTQYF.

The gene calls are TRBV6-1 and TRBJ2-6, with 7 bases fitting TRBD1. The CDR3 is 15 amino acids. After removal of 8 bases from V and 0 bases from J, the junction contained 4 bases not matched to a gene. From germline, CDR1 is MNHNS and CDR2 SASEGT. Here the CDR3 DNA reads TGTGCCAGCCTAACAGGGGACTCTGGGGCCAACGTCCTGACTTTC. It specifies CASLTGDSGANVLTF.

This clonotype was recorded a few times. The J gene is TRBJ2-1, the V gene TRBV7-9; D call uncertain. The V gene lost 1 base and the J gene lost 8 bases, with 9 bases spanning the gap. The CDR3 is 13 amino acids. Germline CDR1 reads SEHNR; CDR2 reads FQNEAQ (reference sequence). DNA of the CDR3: TGTGCCAGCAGCTTAGACAGCAAGCATGAGCAGTTCTTC. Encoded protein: CASSLDSKHEQFF.

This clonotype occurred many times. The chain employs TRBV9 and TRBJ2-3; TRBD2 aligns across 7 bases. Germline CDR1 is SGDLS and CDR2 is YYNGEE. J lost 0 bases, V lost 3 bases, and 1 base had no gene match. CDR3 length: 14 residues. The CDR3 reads CASSAGGSTDTQYF. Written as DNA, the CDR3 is TGTGCCAGCAGCGCGGGGGGAAGCACAGATACGCAGTATTTT.

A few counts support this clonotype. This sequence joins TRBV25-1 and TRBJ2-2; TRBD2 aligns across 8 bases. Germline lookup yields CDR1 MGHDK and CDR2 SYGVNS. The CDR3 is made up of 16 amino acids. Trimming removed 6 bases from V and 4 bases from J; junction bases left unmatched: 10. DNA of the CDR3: TGTGCCAGCAGGACCGGGGGGGGAGGCGTCACCGGGGAGCTGTTTTTT. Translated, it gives CASRTGGGGVTGELFF.

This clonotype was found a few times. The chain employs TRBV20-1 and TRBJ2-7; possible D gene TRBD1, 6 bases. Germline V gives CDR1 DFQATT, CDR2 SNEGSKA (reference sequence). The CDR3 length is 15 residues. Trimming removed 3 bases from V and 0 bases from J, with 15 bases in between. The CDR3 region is CSARPTGKSSYEQYF. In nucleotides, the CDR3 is TGCAGTGCTAGGCCTACAGGGAAAAGCTCCTACGAGCAGTACTTC.

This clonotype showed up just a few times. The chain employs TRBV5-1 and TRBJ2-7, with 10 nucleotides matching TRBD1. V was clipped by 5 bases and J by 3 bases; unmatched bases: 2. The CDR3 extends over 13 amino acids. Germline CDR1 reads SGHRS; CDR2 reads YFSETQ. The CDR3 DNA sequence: TGCGCCAGCAGATGGGACAGGGGCTACGAGCAGTACGTC. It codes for CASRWDRGYEQYV.